The sequence of this TCR beta chain was determined in a study of regulatory T cells in long-lasting Graves disease. Time point given: newly diagnosed GD, antithyroid drugs for less than 3 months. With RNA extracted from PBMCs as input, the TCR library was made. Investigators prepared the TCR beta libraries by applying iRepertoire HTBI primers and Arm-PCR of CDR3 regions. TCRdb itself ran the multiplex PCR reads through MiXCR, one entry per CDR3 protein. This sample has 500,000 or so distinct CDR3 sequences, with about 16% found just once. The CDR3 is made up of 14 amino acids. The V gene's germline CDR1 is SGHVS and CDR2 FQNEAQ. Trimming cost V 2 bases and J 8 bases, with 12 bases left between them. This sample was shared with a second study, whose subject was T cells in Graves' hyperthyroidism and ophthalmopathy.

The chain links TRBV7-8 to TRBJ1-4; unclear D gene. This TCR derives from a woman aged 35-60 years with Graves disease. The starting material was peripheral blood mononuclear cells (PBMCs), obtained at new diagnosis, from a patient treated with antithyroid drugs. As DNA, the CDR3 is TGTGCCAGCAGCTTATCGGGGATTTGGGAAAAACTGTTTTTT. This codes for CASSLSGIWEKLFF.